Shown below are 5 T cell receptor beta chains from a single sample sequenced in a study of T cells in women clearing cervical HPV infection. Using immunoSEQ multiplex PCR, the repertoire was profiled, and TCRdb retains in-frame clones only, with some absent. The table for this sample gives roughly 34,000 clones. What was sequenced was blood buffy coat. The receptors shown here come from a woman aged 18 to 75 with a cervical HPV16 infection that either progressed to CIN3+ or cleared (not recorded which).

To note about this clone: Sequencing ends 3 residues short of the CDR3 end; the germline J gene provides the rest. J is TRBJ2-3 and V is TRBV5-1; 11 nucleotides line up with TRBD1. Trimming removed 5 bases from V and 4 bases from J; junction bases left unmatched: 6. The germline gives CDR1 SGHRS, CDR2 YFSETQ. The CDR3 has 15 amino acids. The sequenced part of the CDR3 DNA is TGCGCCAGCAGTGGGACAGGGGGGTATCCAGATACG. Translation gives CASSGTGGYPDT. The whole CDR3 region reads CASSGTGGYPDTQYF.

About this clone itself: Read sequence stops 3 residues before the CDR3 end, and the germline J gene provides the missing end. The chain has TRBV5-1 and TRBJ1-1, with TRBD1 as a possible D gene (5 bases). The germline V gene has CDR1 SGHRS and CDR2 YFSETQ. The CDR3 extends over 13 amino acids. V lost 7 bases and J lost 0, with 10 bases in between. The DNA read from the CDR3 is TGCGCCAGCGGAAGGGGCCTGAACACTGAA. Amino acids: CASGRGLNTE. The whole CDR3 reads CASGRGLNTEAFF.

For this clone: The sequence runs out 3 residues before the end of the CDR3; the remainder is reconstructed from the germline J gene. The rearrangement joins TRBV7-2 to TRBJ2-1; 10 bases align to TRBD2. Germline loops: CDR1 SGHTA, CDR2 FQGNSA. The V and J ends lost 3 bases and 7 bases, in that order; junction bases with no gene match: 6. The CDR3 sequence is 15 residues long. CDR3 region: CASSFGLAGVNEQFF. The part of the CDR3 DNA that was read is TGTGCCAGCAGCTTCGGGCTAGCGGGAGTGAATGAG.

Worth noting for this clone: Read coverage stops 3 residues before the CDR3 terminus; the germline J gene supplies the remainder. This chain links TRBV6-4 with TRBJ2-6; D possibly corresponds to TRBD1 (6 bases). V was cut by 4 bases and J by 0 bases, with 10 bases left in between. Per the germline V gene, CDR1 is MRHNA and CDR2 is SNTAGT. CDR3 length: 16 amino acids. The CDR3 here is CASSVDSGSGANVLTF. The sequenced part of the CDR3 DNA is TGTGCCAGCAGTGTGGACAGCGGCTCTGGGGCCAACGTC.

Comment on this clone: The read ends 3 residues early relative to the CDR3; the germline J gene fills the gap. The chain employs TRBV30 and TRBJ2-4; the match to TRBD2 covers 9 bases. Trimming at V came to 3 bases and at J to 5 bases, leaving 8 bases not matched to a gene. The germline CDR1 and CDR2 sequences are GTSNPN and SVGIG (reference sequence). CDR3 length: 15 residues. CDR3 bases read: TGTGCCTGGAGGAGGGCGGGGGGGTTGCAAAACATT. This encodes CAWRRAGGLQNI. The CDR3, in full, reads CAWRRAGGLQNIQYF.